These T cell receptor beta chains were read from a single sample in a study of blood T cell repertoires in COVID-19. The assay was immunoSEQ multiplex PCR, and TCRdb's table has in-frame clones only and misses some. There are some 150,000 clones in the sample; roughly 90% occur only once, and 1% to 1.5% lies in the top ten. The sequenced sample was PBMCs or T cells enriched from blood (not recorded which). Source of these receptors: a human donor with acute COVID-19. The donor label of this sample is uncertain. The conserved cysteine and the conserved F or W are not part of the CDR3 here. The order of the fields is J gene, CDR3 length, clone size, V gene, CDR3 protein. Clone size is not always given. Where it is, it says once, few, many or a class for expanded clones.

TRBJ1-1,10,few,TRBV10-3,AIRADNTEAF
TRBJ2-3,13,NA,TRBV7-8,ASSSYRVETDTQY
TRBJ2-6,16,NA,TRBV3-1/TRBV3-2,ASSQVHLRGAGANVLT
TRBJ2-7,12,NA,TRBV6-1,ASSEALAATEQY
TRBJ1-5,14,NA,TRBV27,ASSPFFLLVDQPQH
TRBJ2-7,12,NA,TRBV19,ASSITADYYEQY
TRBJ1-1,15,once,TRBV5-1,ASSLPGQGVIGTEAF
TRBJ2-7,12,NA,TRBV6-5,ALMTRTGDGEQY
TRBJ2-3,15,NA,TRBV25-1,ASSERQVAGLTDTQY
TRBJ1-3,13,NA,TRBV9,ASSVGGGSGNTIY
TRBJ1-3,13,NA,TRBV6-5,ASAPQVNSGNTIY
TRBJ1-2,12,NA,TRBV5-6,ASSLGDRLHGYT
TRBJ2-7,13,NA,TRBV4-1,ASSQMPGMPYEQY
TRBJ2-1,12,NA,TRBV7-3,ASSRSGGDHEQF
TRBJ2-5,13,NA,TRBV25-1,ASSPDRGLLETQY
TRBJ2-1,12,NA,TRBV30,AWATGSSYNEQF
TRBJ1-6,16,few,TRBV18,ASSPPVEGRAHNSPLH
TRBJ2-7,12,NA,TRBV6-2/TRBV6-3,ASSYVQQGYEQY
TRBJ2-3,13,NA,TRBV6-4,ASSMAGWVADTQY
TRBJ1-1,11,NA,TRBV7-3,ASSLQEDTEAF
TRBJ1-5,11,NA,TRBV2,ASSADGNQPQH
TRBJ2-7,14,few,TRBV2,ASSEIGLSLSYEQY
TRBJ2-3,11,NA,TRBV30,AWSRAGADTQY
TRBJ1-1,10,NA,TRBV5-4,ASSPPGGKAF
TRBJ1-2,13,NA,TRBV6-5,ASSYETRGSFGYT
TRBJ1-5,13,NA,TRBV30,AWKTGTGGNQPQH
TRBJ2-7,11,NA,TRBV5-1,ASSSGQGGEQY
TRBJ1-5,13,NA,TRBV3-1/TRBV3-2,ASSQDRGADQPQH
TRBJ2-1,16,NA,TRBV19,ASSGSGRWTREGSGQF
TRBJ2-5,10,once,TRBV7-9,ASSLGQVTQY
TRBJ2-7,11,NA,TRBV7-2,ASSSGTSYEQY
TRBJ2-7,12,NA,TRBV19,ASSKTTGSGEQY
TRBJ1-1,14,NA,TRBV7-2,ASSLDGRVGNTEAF
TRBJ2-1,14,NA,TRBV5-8,ASSLVAIGTSDEQF
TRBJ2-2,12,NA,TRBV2,ASREDVATGELF
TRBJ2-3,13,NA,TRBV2,ASIRAGGLTDTQY
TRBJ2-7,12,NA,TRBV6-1,ASSDSGQAYEQY
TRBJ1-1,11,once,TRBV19,ASSLGGTGQAF
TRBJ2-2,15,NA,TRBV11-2,ASSPPPSAKNTGELF